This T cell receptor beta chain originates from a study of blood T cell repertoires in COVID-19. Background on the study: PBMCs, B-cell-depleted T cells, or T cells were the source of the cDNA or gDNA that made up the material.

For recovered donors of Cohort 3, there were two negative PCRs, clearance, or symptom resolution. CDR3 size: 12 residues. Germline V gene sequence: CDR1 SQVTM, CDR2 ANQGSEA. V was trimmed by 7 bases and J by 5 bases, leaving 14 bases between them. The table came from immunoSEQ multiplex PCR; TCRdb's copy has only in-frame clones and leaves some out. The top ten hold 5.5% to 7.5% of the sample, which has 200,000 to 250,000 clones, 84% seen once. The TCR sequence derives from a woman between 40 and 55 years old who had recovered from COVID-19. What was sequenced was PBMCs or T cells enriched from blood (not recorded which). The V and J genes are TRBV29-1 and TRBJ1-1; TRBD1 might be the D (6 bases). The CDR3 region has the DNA TGCAGCGGCCTGGACAGTTTAACTGAAGCTTTCTTT. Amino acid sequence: CSGLDSLTEAFF.